This T cell receptor (beta chain) was documented in a study of metastatic and nonmetastatic thyroid tumors. All patients were untreated before thyroid surgery. V lost 0 bases and J 6 bases, leaving 15 bases between the germline ends. Germline V gene sequence: CDR1 DFQATT, CDR2 SNEGSKA (reference sequence). There are 15 residues in the CDR3. TCRdb recomputed clones from the PCR reads via MiXCR. Among roughly 13,000 clones listed, over 25% were seen once. The sample taken for sequencing was tumor tissue. This chain links TRBV20-1 with TRBJ2-1, with a tentative D call TRBD2 (6 bases). The source of this sequence is a female donor with papillary thyroid cancer or a benign thyroid nodule (not recorded which). Some clones in this sample may be carry-over from other donors' samples. CDR3 DNA sequence: TGCAGTGCTAGAGATACCGGGAGAATGGGCAATGAGCAGTTCTTC. As protein: CSARDTGRMGNEQFF.